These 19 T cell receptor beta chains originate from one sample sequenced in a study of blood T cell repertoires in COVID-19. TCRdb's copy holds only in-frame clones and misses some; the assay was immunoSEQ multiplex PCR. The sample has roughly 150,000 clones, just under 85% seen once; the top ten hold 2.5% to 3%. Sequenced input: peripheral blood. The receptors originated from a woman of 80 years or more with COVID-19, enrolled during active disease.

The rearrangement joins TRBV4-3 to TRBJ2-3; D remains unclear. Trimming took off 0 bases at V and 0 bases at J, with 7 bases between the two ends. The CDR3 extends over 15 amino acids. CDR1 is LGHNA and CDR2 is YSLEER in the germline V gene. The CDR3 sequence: CASSQDPQSTDTQYF. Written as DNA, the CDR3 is TGCGCCAGCAGCCAAGATCCCCAGAGCACAGATACGCAGTATTTT.

This chain's CDR3 is CASSLPGQGPNEQFF. The CDR3 DNA reads TGTGCCAGCAGCTTGCCGGGACAGGGGCCCAATGAGCAGTTCTTC. V usage is TRBV7-3 and J usage is TRBJ2-1, with 10 bases aligning to TRBD1. Germline V gene data show CDR1 as SGHTA and CDR2 as FQGTGA. Trimming took 3 bases from V and 6 from J; bases not matched to a gene: 5. The CDR3 is 15 residues long. The full variable domain, its missing parts supplied by reference TRBV7-3 and TRBJ2-1, is GAGVSQTPSNKVTEKGKYVELRCDPISGHTALYWYRQSLGQGPEFLIYFQGTGAADDSGLPNDRFFAVRPEGSVSTLKIQRTERGDSAVYLCASSLPGQGPNEQFFGPGTRLTVL.

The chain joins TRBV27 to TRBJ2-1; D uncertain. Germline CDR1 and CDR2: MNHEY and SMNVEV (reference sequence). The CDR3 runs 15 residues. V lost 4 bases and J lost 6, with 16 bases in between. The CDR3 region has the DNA TGTGCCAGCAGTTCCCTGGCAGGTCTCATCAATGAGCAGTTCTTC. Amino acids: CASSSLAGLINEQFF.

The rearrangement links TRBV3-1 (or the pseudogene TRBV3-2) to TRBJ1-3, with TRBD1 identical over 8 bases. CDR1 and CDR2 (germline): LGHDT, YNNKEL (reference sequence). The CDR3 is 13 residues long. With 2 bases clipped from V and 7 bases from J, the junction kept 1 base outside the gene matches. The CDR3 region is CASSQQGANTIYF. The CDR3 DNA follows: TGTGCCAGCAGCCAACAGGGGGCGAACACCATATATTTT.

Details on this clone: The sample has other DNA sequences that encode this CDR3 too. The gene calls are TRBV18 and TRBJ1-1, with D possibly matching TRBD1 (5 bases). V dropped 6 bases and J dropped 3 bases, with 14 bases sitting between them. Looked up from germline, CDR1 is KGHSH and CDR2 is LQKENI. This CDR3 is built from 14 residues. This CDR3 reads CASSPTGGDTEAFF. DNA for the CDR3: TGTGCCAGCTCCCCGACCGGGGGGGACACTGAAGCTTTCTTT.

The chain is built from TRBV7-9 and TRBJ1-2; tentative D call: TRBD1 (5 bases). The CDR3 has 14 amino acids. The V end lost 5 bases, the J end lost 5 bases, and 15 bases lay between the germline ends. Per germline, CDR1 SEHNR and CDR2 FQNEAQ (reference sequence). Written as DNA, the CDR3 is TGTGCCAGCAGCCGGGGGACTGCCTCTTATGGCTACACCTTC. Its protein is CASSRGTASYGYTF.

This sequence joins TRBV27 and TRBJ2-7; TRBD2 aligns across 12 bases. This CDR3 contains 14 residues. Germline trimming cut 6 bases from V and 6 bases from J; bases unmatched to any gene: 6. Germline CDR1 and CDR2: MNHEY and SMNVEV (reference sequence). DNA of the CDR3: TGTGCCAGCAGGAGACTAGCGGGAGAATTCGAGCAGTACTTC. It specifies CASRRLAGEFEQYF.

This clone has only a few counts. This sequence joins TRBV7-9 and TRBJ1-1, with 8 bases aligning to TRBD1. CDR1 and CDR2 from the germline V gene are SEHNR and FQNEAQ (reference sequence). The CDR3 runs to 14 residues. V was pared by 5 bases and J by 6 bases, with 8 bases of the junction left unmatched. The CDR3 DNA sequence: TGTGCCAGCAGCACTGGACAGGGCTTCTCTGAAGCTTTCTTT. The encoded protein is CASSTGQGFSEAFF.

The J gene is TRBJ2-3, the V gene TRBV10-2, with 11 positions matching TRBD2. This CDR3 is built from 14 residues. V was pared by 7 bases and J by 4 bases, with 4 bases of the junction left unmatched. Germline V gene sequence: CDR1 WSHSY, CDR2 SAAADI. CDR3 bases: TGCGCCAGCAAACTAGCGGGAGTTGCAGATACGCAGTATTTT. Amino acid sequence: CASKLAGVADTQYF.

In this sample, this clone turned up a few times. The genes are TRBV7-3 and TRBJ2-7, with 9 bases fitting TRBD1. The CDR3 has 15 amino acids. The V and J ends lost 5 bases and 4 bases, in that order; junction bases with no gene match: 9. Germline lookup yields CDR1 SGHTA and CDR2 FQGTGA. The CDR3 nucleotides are TGTGCCAGCAGCAAACAACCGGGACAGGGTTACGAGCAGTACTTC. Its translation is CASSKQPGQGYEQYF.

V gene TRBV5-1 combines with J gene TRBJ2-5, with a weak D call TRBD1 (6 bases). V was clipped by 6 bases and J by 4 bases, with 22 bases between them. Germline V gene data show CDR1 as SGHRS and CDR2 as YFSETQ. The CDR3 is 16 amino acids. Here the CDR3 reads CASTSTINRAGETQYF. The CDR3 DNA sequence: TGCGCCAGCACGTCGACTATTAACAGGGCCGGAGAGACCCAGTACTTC.

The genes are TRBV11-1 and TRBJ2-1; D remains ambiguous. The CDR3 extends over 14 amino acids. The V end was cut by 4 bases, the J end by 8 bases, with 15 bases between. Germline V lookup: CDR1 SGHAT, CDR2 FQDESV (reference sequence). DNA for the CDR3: TGTGCCAGCAGCTCCCCAATTGAGCGACATGAGCAGTTCTTC. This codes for CASSSPIERHEQFF. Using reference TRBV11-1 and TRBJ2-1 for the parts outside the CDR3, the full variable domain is EAEVAQSPRYKITEKSQAVAFWCDPISGHATLYWYRQILGQGPELLVQFQDESVVDDSQLPKDRFSAERLKGVDSTLKIQPAELGDSAMYLCASSSPIERHEQFFGPGTRLTVL.

This CDR3 reads CASSTRQGTEYGYTF. The CDR3 coding sequence is TGTGCCAGCAGCACCCGACAGGGGACGGAGTATGGCTACACCTTC. The rearrangement uses TRBV7-9 and TRBJ1-2; TRBD1 matches at 8 bases. CDR1 and CDR2 from the germline V gene are SEHNR and FQNEAQ (reference sequence). After removal of 5 bases from V and 5 bases from J, the junction contained 10 bases not matched to a gene. The CDR3 loop spans 15 amino acids.

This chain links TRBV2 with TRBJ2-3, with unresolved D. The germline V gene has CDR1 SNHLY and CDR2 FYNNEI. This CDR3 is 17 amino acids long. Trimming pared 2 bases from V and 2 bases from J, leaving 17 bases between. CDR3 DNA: TGTGCCAGCAGTGAAAGGTGGGCAGATGATACCACAGATACGCAGTATTTT. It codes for CASSERWADDTTDTQYF.

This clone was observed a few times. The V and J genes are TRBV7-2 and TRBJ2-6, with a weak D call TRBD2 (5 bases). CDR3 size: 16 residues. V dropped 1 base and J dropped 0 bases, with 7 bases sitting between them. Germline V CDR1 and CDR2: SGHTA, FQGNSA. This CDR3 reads CASSLVGGSGANVLTF. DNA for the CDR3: TGTGCCAGCAGCTTAGTCGGAGGCTCTGGGGCCAACGTCCTGACTTTC.

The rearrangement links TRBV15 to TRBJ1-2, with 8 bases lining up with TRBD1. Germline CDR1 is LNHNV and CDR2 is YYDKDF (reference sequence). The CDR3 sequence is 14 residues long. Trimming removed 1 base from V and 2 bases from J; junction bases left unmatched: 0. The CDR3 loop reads CATSRGQGNYGYTF. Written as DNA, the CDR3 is TGTGCCACCAGCAGAGGACAGGGGAACTATGGCTACACCTTC.

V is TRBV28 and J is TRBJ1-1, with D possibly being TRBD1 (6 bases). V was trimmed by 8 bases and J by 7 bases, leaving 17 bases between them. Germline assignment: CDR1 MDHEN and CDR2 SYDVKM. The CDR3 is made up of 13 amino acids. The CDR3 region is CASFGGGPVEAFF. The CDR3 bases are TGTGCCAGCTTTGGGGGGGGCCCGGTTGAAGCTTTCTTT.

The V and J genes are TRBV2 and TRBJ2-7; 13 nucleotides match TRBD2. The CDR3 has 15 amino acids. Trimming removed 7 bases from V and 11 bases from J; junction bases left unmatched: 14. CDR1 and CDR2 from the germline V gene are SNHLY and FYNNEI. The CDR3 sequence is CASTPLTGLAGREYF. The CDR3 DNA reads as TGTGCCAGCACCCCACTTACGGGACTAGCGGGGCGAGAGTACTTC.

The CDR3 region has the DNA TGTGCCAGTAGTCGACGGGACAGCCAAGATACGCAGTATTTT. As protein: CASSRRDSQDTQYF. The rearrangement joins TRBV19 to TRBJ2-3; 7 nucleotides align to TRBD1. The junction had 7 bases not matched to a gene; V was cut back by 5 bases and J by 5 bases. The germline CDR1 and CDR2 sequences are LNHDA and SQIVND (reference sequence). The CDR3 loop spans 14 amino acids.